This T cell receptor beta chain comes out of a study of cytomegalovirus exposure and HLA in healthy donors. CDR1 is KGHSH and CDR2 is LQKENI in the germline V gene. The V and J ends lost 3 bases and 8 bases respectively, with 13 bases between them. The CDR3 totals 14 residues. Study outcomes and limitations: The likely origin of a cluster of highly shared sequence variants was a sequencing artifact. Exclusion as indistinguishable affected some V segments, including TRBV6-2 and TRBV6-3. For TCR beta chains, V- and J-gene trimming was later linked to a missense DCLRE1C variant.

The PCR made use of 60 Vbeta and 13 Jbeta primers. TCRdb's table, derived via immunoSEQ multiplex PCR, lists solely in-frame clones and lacks some. The sample has over 150,000 clones; around 80% are singletons. A single count supports this clone. What it binds is not known. The V and J genes are TRBV18 and TRBJ2-2, with a tentative D call TRBD2 (5 bases). Sequencing used PBMCs. This receptor was obtained from a boy aged 2 to 9 in good health and CMV-seronegative. This CDR3 is CASSPEVLDGELFF. The CDR3 nucleotides are TGTGCCAGCTCACCGGAGGTCCTGGATGGGGAGCTGTTTTTT.